The present TCR beta chain was sequenced within a study of blood T cell repertoires in COVID-19. Data came from immunoSEQ multiplex PCR; TCRdb stores just in-frame clones and leaves some out. The sample yields roughly 100,000 clones, almost 80% seen once. Trimming took 0 bases from V and 2 from J, leaving 12 bases between them. The germline gives CDR1 SGDLS, CDR2 YYNGEE. The CDR3 runs 16 residues. This clonotype was sampled from a man aged 60 to 69 with active or convalescent COVID-19. The genes are TRBV9 and TRBJ1-3, with unresolved D. The sample consisted of peripheral blood. The chain's CDR3 is CASSVGGSAAGNTIYF. The CDR3 region has the DNA TGTGCCAGCAGCGTAGGCGGGTCCGCAGCTGGAAACACCATATATTTT.